The clone carrying this TCR beta chain has more than one count but fewer than ten. V dropped 2 bases and J dropped 4; count of bases not matched to a gene: 7. Germline V gives CDR1 SGHTA, CDR2 FQGNSA. The CDR3 is 16 residues long. This record comes from a study of blood T cell repertoires in COVID-19. TCRdb keeps only in-frame clones here, not all; method: immunoSEQ multiplex PCR. The table includes roughly 410,000 clones, more than 70% detected once. The gene calls are TRBV7-2 and TRBJ2-1; TRBD2 agrees at 8 bases. This TCR was sampled from a man between 40 and 49 years old with acute or convalescent COVID-19. Sequenced input: peripheral blood. CDR3 in DNA: TGTGCCAGCAGCTTATCGTTCCGGGGGGGTTACAATGAGCAGTTCTTC. Amino acid sequence: CASSLSFRGGYNEQFF.